Only one count was recorded for the clone carrying this TCR beta chain. The data were taken from a study of blood T cell repertoires in COVID-19. Across the whole study: Acute and convalescent COVID-19 specimens originated in the United States, Italy and Spain. T cells, B-cell-depleted T cells, or PBMCs provided the cDNA or gDNA that served as material.

Trimming at V came to 4 bases and at J to 5 bases, leaving 8 bases not matched to a gene. Germline V gives CDR1 SNHLY, CDR2 FYNNEI. The CDR3 extends over 15 amino acids. Authors' data handling: Reference gene primers were amplified, and this amplification served to estimate nucleated cell counts. Sequencing used immunoSEQ multiplex PCR; TCRdb keeps in-frame clones, though not all of them. V and J calls plus clone size are reproduced from that table; the DNA served to infer D and trimming. This sample has 180,000 or so clones, with more than 75% found just once. This sequence originates from a woman in her forties or fifties with active or convalescent COVID-19. The chain carries TRBV2 and TRBJ2-5; 9 positions match TRBD2. Material for sequencing was peripheral blood. The DNA for the CDR3 is TGTGCCAGCAGTGGTATTATTAGCGGGAGTGAGACCCAGTACTTC. It yields the protein CASSGIISGSETQYF.